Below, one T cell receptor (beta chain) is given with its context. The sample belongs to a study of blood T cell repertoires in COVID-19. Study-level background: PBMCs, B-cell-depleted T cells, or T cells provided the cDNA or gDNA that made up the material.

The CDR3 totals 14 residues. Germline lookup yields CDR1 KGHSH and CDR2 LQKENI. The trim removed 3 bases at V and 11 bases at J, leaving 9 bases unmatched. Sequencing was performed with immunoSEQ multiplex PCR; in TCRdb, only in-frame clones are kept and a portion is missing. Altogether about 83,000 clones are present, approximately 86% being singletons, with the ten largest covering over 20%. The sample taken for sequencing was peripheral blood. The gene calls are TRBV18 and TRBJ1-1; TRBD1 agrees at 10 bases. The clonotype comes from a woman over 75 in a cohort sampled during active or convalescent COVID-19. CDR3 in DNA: TGTGCCAGCTCACCGGGACAGGGGAGCATGAGGGCTTTCTTT. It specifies CASSPGQGSMRAFF.